A selection of T cell receptor beta chains follows, all from one sample in a study of T cell responses to AZD1222 COVID-19 vaccine. Using immunoSEQ multiplex PCR, the repertoire was profiled, and TCRdb retains in-frame clones only, with some absent. In the table there are 180,000 or so clones, about 91% of which are singletons. This sample comprised peripheral blood, obtained 28 days after the second AZD1222 dose. The receptors were sampled from an adult who received the AZD1222 COVID-19 vaccine. Each CDR3 is given with its conserved first and last residue. The order of the fields is J gene, D gene, clone size, V gene, CDR3 DNA, CDR3 protein. A D gene is named only where the DNA matches it firmly. Only part of the rows carry a size: once, few, many, or a class if the clone is expanded.

TRBJ2-7 TRBD2 - TRBV7-8 TGTGCCAGCAGCTTGACGGGACTAGCGGGAATGGGCGAGCAGTACTTC CASSLTGLAGMGEQYF
TRBJ1-1 - - TRBV3-1/TRBV3-2 TGTGCCAGCAGCCAAGCACCAGGGATGAACACTGAAGCTTTCTTT CASSQAPGMNTEAFF
TRBJ1-2 - - TRBV28 TGTGCCAGCAGTTTTAGCGGGATAATGAGGCCCTATGGCTACACCTTC CASSFSGIMRPYGYTF
TRBJ2-1 TRBD2 once TRBV29-1 TGCAGCGTTGAAGCGGGTAGCGGGGGCTACAATGAGCAGTTCTTC CSVEAGSGGYNEQFF
TRBJ2-3 - - TRBV5-1 TGCGCCAGCAGCTCCGTGGAGGGGGGCACAGATACGCAGTATTTT CASSSVEGGTDTQYF
TRBJ1-5 - - TRBV4-2 TGTGCCAGCAGCCAAGACAGGGGCCGCAATCAGCCCCAGCATTTT CASSQDRGRNQPQHF
TRBJ1-2 - - TRBV28 TGTGCCAGCAGTTTAGGATGGGCGTGGGGCTACACCTTC CASSLGWAWGYTF
TRBJ1-4 - - TRBV28 TGTGCCAGCAGTTTGAGGGAAACAGATACGTGGGAAAAACTGTTTTTT CASSLRETDTWEKLFF
TRBJ2-1 TRBD2 - TRBV29-1 TGCAGCGTTGAAAGCGGGAGGTACAATGAGCAGTTCTTC CSVESGRYNEQFF
TRBJ1-1 TRBD1 once TRBV7-9 TGTGCCAGCAGAGCAGGGGGCTTGAACACTGAAGCTTTCTTT CASRAGGLNTEAFF
TRBJ1-6 - - TRBV12-5 TGTGCTAGTGGTCCAGGGGCGAATTCACCCCTCCACTTT CASGPGANSPLHF
TRBJ2-7 - - TRBV28 TGTGCCAGCACCTTCAACCGGTGGGGGTACCCCTACGAGCAGTACTTC CASTFNRWGYPYEQYF
TRBJ2-7 TRBD1 - TRBV19 TGTGCCAGTAGTCCTTCAGGGACAGGGGCCTACGAGCAGTACTTC CASSPSGTGAYEQYF
TRBJ2-2 - - TRBV7-9 TGTGCCAGCAGCTTAGCCTCAAACACCGGGGAGCTGTTTTTT CASSLASNTGELFF
TRBJ2-7 - - TRBV29-1 TGCAGCGTTGAAGATCACAGAGGGGGGTTGAATGGCTACGAGCAGTACTTC CSVEDHRGGLNGYEQYF
TRBJ2-2 - - TRBV11-2 TGTGCCAGCAGCTTGGCGGGGCGCGGGACCGGGGAGCTGTTTTTT CASSLAGRGTGELFF